The text below deals with one T cell receptor (beta chain). The germline V gene encodes CDR1 KGHSH and CDR2 LQKENI. The CDR3 sequence is 14 residues long. The V gene end was trimmed by 3 bases and the J gene end by 7 bases; junction bases not matched to a gene: 6. Clones were read by immunoSEQ multiplex PCR, and TCRdb kept only the in-frame ones, dropping some. The sample comprises about 83,000 clones, roughly nine tenths of which are singletons, and roughly 3.5% rests with the top ten. These data originate in a study of T cell changes during pregnancy in multiple sclerosis. Sequences were derived from PBMCs, sampled in the first trimester of pregnancy. The receptor comes from a female donor in good health, serving as a control in a pregnancy study. Some clones in this sample may be carry-over from other donors' samples. The chain uses TRBV18 and TRBJ2-4, with 7 nucleotides matching TRBD2. The CDR3: CASSPGGVQNIQYF. The CDR3 coding sequence is TGTGCCAGCTCACCGGGGGGGGTTCAGAACATTCAGTACTTC.